This T cell receptor beta chain is from a study of glioma-infiltrating T cells. Whole-study results and caveats: Tissue-blood divergence was below expectation in non-neoplastic patients, above in gliomas. CDR3 overlap between tissue and blood was very small.

The iRepertoire nested amplicon-rescue multiplex PCR amplified TCR alpha and beta CDR3s from RNA. Tissue mRNA or PBMC total RNA, roughly 90-400 ng, went into one-step reverse transcription and amplification. TCRdb itself ran the multiplex PCR reads through MiXCR, one entry per CDR3 protein. The data contain 160,000 or so distinct CDR3 sequences, roughly two fifths of them singletons. Of note for this clonotype: Its antigen is as yet unknown.

Germline trimming cut 5 bases from V and 8 bases from J; bases unmatched to any gene: 15. This CDR3 region has 17 residues. The germline CDR1 and CDR2 sequences are MNHGY and SAAAGT. Sequenced material: glioma tissue, nonneoplastic brain tissue, or PBMCs (not recorded which). This clonotype was sampled from a human donor with low-grade glioma or glioblastoma, undergoing nonglioma brain surgery, or in good health (not recorded which). The chain is built from TRBV6-8 and TRBJ2-3, with 11 positions matching TRBD2. Here the CDR3 reads CASSPSGTSGRPSTQYF. CDR3 in DNA: TGTGCCAGCAGTCCTTCCGGGACTAGCGGCCGCCCGAGTACGCAGTATTTT.